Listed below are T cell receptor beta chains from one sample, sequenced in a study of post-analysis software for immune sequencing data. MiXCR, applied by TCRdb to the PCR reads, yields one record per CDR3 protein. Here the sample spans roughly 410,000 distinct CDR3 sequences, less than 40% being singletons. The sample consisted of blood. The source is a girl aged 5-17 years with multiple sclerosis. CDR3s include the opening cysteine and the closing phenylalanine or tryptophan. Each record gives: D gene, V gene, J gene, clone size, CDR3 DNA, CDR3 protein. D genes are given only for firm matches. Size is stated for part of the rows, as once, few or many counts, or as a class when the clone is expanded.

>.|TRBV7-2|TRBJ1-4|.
TGTGCCAGCAGCGCTAATGAAAAACTGTTTTTT
CASSANEKLFF
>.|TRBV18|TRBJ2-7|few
TGTGCCAGCTCCGACCGGGGGCAGGGATCCTACGAGCAGTACTTC
CASSDRGQGSYEQYF
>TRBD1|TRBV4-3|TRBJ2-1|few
TGCGCCAGCAGCCAGGACAGGGGGCGCGTGATCTACAATGAGCAGTTCTTC
CASSQDRGRVIYNEQFF
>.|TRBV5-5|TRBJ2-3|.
TGTGCCAGCAGCGTAGCCCCGGGACAAAGCACAGATACGCAGTATTTT
CASSVAPGQSTDTQYF
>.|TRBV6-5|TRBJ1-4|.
TGTGCCAGCAGTTACTCGAATGGGGGAGGCGAAAAACTGTTTTTT
CASSYSNGGGEKLFF
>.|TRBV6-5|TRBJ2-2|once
TGTGCCAGCAGACCTGACAGGTCTATTACCGGGGAGCTGTTTTTT
CASRPDRSITGELFF
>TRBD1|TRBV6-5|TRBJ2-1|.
TGTGCCAGCAGTTCCCGGACAGGGGGTCATGAGCAGTTCTTC
CASSSRTGGHEQFF
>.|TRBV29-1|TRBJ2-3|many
TGCAGCGTTGACGTCACTAGCACAGATACGCAGTATTTT
CSVDVTSTDTQYF
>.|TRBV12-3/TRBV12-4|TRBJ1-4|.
TGTGCCATAAAGGGGGGTCGGCATGAAAAACTGTTTTTT
CAIKGGRHEKLFF
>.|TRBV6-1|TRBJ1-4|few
TGTGCCAGCAGTGCAGTACAGGGATCGATTAATGAAAAACTGTTTTTT
CASSAVQGSINEKLFF
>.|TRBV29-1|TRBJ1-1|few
TGCAGCCCGGGTGGAACTTTCTTT
CSPGGTFF
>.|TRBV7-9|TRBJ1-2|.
TGTGCCAGCAGCTTAGCCATTATACAACTTCAGACGGGAGCTAACTATGGCTACACCTTC
CASSLAIIQLQTGANYGYTF
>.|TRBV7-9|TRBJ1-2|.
TGTGCCAGCAGCTTAGTGGAGGGTAGCTACACCTTC
CASSLVEGSYTF
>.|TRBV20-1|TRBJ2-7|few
TGCAGTGCTTCCGGACAGCGTGGAGAGTCCGAGCAGTACTTC
CSASGQRGESEQYF
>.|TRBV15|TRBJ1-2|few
TGTGCCACCAGCAGAGGCCAGAGGGAAATGATTGGCTACACCTTC
CATSRGQREMIGYTF
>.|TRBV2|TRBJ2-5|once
TGTGCCAGCAGTGAGACAGAACAAGAGACCCAGTACTTC
CASSETEQETQYF
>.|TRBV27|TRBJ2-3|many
TGTGCCAGCAGTTGGGTCACTAGCACAGATACGCAGTATTTT
CASSWVTSTDTQYF
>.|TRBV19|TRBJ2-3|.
TGTGCCAGTCAGGATAGGGGTGGTCACACAGATACGCAGTATTTT
CASQDRGGHTDTQYF
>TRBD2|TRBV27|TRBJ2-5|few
TGTGCCAGCAGTACTCGGACTAGCGGGGACCAAGAGACCCAGTACTTC
CASSTRTSGDQETQYF
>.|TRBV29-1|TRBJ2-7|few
TGCAGCGTTGAAGATCCAGATTACGAGCAGTACTTC
CSVEDPDYEQYF
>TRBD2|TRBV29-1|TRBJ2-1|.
TGCAGCGTTGAAGCCTCGGGACTAAAGACCTCAACCTACAATGAGCAGTTCTTC
CSVEASGLKTSTYNEQFF
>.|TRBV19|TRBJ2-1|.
TGTGCCAGTAGTGTATTAGTGGGGGTAAACGAGCAGTTCTTC
CASSVLVGVNEQFF
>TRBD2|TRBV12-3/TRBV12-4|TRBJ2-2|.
TGTGCCAGCAATCCTAGCGGGGACCCCACCGGGGAGCTGTTTTTT
CASNPSGDPTGELFF
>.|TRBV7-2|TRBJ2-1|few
TGTGCCACGACCGTTAGCTCCTACAATGAGCAGTTCTTC
CATTVSSYNEQFF
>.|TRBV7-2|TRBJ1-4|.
TGTGCCAGCAGCTTATGGGACGCAACTAATGAAAAACTGTTTTTT
CASSLWDATNEKLFF
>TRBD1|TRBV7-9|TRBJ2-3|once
TGTGCCAGCAGCTTAAATACAGGGGGCACAGATACGCAGTATTTT
CASSLNTGGTDTQYF
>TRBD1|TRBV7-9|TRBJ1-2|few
TGTGCCAGCAGCTTCGTGGGACAGGGGGTACCCCATGGCTACACCTTC
CASSFVGQGVPHGYTF
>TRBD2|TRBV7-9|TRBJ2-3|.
TGTGCCAGCAGCTCCCCAGCGGGGGGGCCAGATACGCAGTATTTT
CASSSPAGGPDTQYF
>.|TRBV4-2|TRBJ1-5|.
TGTGCCAGCAGCCGAGTGGGTTCGGAGCAGCCCCAGCATTTT
CASSRVGSEQPQHF
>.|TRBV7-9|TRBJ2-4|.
TGTGCCAGCAGCTCAGAGGAAGGGGGTCAGTACTTC
CASSSEEGGQYF
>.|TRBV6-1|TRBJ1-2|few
TGTGCCAGCGAAGGACAGCTCTCCTATGGCTACACCTTC
CASEGQLSYGYTF
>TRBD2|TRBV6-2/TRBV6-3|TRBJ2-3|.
TGTGCCAGCAGTTACTCGAATGGCCCCTATAAAGGGAGGGCGGTCGCTAGCACAGATACGCAGTATTTT
CASSYSNGPYKGRAVASTDTQYF
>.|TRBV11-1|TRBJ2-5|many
TGTGCCAGCAGCTTAGGTGCCACCCCCGCGGAGCGCAGCCTCCAAGAGACCCAGTACTTC
CASSLGATPAERSLQETQYF
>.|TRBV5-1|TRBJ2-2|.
TGCGCCAGCAGCTTGGCCTCTAGGAACACCGGGGAGCTGTTTTTT
CASSLASRNTGELFF
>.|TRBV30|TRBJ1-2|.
TGTGCCTGGAGTATCCTCAGGGACGGCTACACCTTC
CAWSILRDGYTF
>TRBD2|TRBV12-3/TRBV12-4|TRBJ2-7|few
TGTGCCAGCAGTAGCGGGGGGGGATCCTACGAGCAGTACTTC
CASSSGGGSYEQYF
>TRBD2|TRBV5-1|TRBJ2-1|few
TGCGCCAGCAGCATCCGGACTAGACGATCCTACAATGAGCAGTTCTTC
CASSIRTRRSYNEQFF
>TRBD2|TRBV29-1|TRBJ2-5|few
TGCAGCGTTGAGCTTAGCGGGGCCGAGACCCAGTACTTC
CSVELSGAETQYF
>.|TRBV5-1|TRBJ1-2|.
TGCGCCAGCAGCTTGGCGATCGGGACCAACTGGGGCTACACCTTC
CASSLAIGTNWGYTF
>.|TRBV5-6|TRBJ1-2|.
TGTGCCAGCAGCTTTCAGGGTTACTATGGCTACACCTTC
CASSFQGYYGYTF
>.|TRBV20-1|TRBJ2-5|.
TGCAGTGCTAGAGATGGGTCGGACCCCCACCAAGAGACCCAGTACTTC
CSARDGSDPHQETQYF
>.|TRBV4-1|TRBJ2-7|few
TGCGCCAGCGCCGTAAGGGTACAGGCTATGGACGAGCAGTACTTC
CASAVRVQAMDEQYF
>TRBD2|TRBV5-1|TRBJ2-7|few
TGCGCCAGCAGCCTGCCGGGGAGGGTCGAGCAGTACTTC
CASSLPGRVEQYF
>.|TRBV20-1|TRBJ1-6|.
TGCAGTGCTTCACACACCGGGAGCGCCGCTTCACCCCTCCACTTT
CSASHTGSAASPLHF
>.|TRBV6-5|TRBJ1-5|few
TGTGCCAGCAGTTCTACCAAAGGGCTGGAAGCGCCCCAGCATTTT
CASSSTKGLEAPQHF
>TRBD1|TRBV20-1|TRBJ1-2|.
TGCAGTGCTACTACAGGGGAGGCTGGCTACACCTTC
CSATTGEAGYTF
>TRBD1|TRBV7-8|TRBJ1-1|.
TGTGCCAGCAGCTCGACAGGGCAAACTGAAGCTTTCTTT
CASSSTGQTEAFF
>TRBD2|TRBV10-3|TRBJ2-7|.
TGTGCCACCGGGGAGGGGTCCTACGAGCAGTACTTC
CATGEGSYEQYF
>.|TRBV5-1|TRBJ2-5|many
TGCGCCAGCAGCTTGGAAGGGCAAGAGACCCAGTACTTC
CASSLEGQETQYF
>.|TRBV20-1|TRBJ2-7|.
TGCAGTGCTAGAGAGACAGGTCGCCCCATCTACGAGCAGTACTTC
CSARETGRPIYEQYF
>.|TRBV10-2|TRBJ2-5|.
TGCGCCAGCAGTGCCTCGGGGGTCCAAGAGACCCAGTACTTC
CASSASGVQETQYF
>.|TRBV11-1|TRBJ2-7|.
TGTGCCAACCGCCGGGACGGACCCTACGAGCAGTACTTC
CANRRDGPYEQYF
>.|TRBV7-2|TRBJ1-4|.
TGTGCCAGCAGCCCCAGACAGGCCGGGAGTGAAAAACTGTTTTTT
CASSPRQAGSEKLFF
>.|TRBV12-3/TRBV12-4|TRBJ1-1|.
TGTGCCAGCAGTGCCTTTGGCACTGAAGCTTTCTTT
CASSAFGTEAFF
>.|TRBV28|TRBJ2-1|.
TGTGCCAGCAGTTTGGGGTGGGGTGAGCAGTTCTTC
CASSLGWGEQFF
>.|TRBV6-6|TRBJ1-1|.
TGTGCCAGCAGTGCTATACAGGAGGAGGACACTGAAGCTTTCTTT
CASSAIQEEDTEAFF
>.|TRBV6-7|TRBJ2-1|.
TGTGCCAGCAGTTACGGGGCCAACAATGAGCAGTTCTTC
CASSYGANNEQFF
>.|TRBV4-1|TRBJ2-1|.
TGCGCCAGCAGCCAAGAAAGGGCGGGGGCATTCAATGAGCAGTTCTTC
CASSQERAGAFNEQFF
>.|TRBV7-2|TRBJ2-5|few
TGTGCCAGCACCACTAGGGGGGGCCTCCCGGTTGCCCAGTACTTC
CASTTRGGLPVAQYF
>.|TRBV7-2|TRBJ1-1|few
TGTGCCAGCAGCTTAGGGGGGGGACTCACTGAAGCTTTCTTT
CASSLGGGLTEAFF